This TCR beta chain was identified in a study of T cell changes during pregnancy in multiple sclerosis. V shed 3 bases and J shed 5 bases, with 16 bases lying between them. Germline V CDR1 and CDR2: MGHRA, YSYEKL. This CDR3 spans 15 amino acids. Profiled with immunoSEQ multiplex PCR; TCRdb holds only in-frame clones, not every one. This table holds around 40,000 clones, over 90% found once. Sample: CD4+ T cells from peripheral blood mononuclear cells, taken in the second trimester of pregnancy. This clonotype originated in a female donor with multiple sclerosis, enrolled in a pregnancy study. The V gene is TRBV4-1, the J gene TRBJ2-5; perhaps TRBD1 as D (6 bases). The CDR3 loop is CASSQQGGRDETQYF. The CDR3 DNA reads as TGCGCCAGCAGCCAGCAAGGGGGTAGGGATGAGACCCAGTACTTC.